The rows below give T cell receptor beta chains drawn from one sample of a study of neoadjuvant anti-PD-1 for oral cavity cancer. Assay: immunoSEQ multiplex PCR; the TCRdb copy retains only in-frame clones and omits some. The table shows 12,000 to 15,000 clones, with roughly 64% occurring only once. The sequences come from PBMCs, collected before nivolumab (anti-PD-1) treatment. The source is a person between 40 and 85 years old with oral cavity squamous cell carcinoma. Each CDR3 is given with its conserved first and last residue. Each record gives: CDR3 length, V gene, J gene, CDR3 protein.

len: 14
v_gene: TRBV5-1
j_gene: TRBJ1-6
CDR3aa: CASSLDGTNSPLHF

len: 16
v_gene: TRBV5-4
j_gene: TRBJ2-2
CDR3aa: CASSLGRMGNTGELFF

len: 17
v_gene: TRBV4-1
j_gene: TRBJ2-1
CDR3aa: CASSQGLAGGPEGEQFF

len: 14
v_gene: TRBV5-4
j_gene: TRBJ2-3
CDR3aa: CASTVAVSPDTQYF

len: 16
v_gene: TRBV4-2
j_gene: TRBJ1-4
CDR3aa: CASSQSLRESNEKLFF

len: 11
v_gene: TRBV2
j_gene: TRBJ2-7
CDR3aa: CASSLTYEQYF

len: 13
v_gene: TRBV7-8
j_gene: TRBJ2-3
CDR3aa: CASRRGSTDTQYF

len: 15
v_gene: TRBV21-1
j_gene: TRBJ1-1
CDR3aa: CASSKVGGMKTEAFF

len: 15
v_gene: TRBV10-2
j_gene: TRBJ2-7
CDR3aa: CASSEESDRRNEQYF

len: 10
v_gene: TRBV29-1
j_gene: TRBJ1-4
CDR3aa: CSAINEKLFF

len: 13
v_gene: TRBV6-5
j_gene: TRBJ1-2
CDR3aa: CASSLGRNYGYTF

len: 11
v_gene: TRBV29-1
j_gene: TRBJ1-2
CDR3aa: CSVGAGYGYTF

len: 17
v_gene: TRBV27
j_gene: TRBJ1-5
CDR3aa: CASSPGTGGYGNQPQHF

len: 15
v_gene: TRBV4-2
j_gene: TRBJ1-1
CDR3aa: CASSQDPIGNTEAFF

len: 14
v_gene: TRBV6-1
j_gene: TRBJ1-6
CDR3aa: CASSLNPGDSPLHF

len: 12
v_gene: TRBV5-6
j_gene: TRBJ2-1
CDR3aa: CASSLQGYEQFF

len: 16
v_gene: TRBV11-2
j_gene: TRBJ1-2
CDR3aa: CASSLEIQGAYYGYTF

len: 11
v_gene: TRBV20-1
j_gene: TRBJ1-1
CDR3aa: CSASRRAEAFF

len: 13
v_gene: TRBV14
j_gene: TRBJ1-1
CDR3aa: CASSRIGGTEAFF

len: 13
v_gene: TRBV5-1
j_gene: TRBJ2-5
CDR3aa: CASSLAGVETQYF

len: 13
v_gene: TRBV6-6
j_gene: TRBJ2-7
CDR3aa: CASRTSGRYEQYF

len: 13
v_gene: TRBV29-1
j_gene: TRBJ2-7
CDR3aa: CSVLGALGGEQYF

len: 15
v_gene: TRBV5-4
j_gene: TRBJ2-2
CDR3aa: CASSGIPPGLGELFF

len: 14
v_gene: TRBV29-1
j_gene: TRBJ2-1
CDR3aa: CSVSYGLSYNEQFF

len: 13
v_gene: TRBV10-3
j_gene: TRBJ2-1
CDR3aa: CAISLSGSNEQFF

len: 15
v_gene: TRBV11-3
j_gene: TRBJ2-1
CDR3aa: CASSLRGTGGNEQFF

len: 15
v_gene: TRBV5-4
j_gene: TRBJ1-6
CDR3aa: CASTTGGSYNSPLHF

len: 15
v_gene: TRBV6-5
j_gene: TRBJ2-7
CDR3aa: CASSSPGQQKYEQYF

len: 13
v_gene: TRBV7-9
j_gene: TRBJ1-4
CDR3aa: CATRQGPLNPIDF

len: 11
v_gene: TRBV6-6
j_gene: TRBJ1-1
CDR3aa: CASRLNTEAFF

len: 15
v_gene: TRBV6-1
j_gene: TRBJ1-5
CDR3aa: CASSEGTGGGQPQHF

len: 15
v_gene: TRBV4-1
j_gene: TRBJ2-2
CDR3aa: CASSQPLAGGGELFF

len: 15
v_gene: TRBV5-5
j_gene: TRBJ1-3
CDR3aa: CASSLLSGSGNTIYF

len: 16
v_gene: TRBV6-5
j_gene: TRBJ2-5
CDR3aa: CASSYSGLVHEETQYF

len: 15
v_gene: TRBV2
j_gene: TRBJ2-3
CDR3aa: CASSEAAGGTDTQYF

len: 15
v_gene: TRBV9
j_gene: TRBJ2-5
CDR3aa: CASSTPGAGFETQYF

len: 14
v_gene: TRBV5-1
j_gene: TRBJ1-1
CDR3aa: CASSLRGMDTEAFF

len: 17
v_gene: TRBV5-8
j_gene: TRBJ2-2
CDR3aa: CASSFGGIPANTGELFF

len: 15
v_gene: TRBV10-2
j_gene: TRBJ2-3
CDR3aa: CASRPGTGNTHTQYF

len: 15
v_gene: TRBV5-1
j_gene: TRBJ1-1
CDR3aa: CASRVGDREGTEAFF

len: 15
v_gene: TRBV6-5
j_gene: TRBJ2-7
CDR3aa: CASRSAGGGTYEQYF

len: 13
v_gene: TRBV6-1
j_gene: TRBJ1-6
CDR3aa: CASSAGANSPLHF

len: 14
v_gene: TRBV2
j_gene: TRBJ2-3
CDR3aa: CASSPGLAGVAQYF

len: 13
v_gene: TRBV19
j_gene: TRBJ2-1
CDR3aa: CASSITSPNEQFF

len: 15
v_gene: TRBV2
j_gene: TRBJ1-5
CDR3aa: CASREKSGGNQPQHF

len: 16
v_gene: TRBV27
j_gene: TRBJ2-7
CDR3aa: CASSSPTSGSYNEQYF

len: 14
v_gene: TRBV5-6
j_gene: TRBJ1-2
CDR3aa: CASSFSGVNYGYTF

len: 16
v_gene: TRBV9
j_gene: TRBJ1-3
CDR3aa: CASSGPGGGAGNTIYF

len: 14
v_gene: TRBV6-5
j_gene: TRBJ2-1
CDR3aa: CASNGADAYNEQFF

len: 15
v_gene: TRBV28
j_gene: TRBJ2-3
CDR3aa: CASSQTSGYTDTQYF